This passage covers 15 T cell receptor beta chains from one sample sequenced in a study of blood T cells in healthy people across ages (dated by TCRdb to between 2014 and 2017). Libraries were built with 5' RACE. The instrument was an Illumina HiSeq 2500. A second 7 to 11 cycle PCR used a sample-barcoded 5' primer and a J-beta primer mix. Using fastp trimming at Q25 and MiXCR clonotype assembly, TCRdb reanalyzed the public sequencing data and kept in-frame beta chains. Every CDR3 protein is listed once, alongside the most common genes and DNA of its rows. The sample data list 980,000 or so distinct CDR3 sequences, and about 44% of these were observed just once. The ten largest clones take up over 10% of the sample. Sequencing was performed on blood. These receptors originate from a man aged 30 to 45 in good health.

The genes are TRBV7-2 and TRBJ2-7; 12 bases agree with TRBD2. Germline CDR1 and CDR2: SGHTA and FQGNSA. This CDR3 contains 16 residues. J gave up 4 bases and V 5 bases, and 9 bases lay outside the gene matches. CDR3 DNA: TGTGCCAGCAGCCTTGGCCCGACTAGCGGGAGTTACGAGCAGTACTTC. Translating gives CASSLGPTSGSYEQYF.

This clonotype was detected once. V gene TRBV6-5 combines with J gene TRBJ2-7; a possible D gene is TRBD2 (5 bases). The CDR3 spans 16 residues. Germline loops: CDR1 MNHEY, CDR2 SVGAGI. Trimming took 5 bases from V and 7 from J, leaving 24 bases between them. CDR3 protein: CASSTTLASSDNEQYF. The DNA for the CDR3 is TGTGCCAGCAGTACCACTTTAGCGAGTTCTGACAATGAGCAGTACTTC.

The V and J genes are TRBV4-1 and TRBJ2-3; perhaps TRBD2 as D (5 bases). The CDR3 covers 16 residues. Trimming left V 4 bases short and J 2 bases short, with 16 bases between. Per germline, CDR1 MGHRA and CDR2 YSYEKL. The CDR3 loop is CASSPVGGQDTDTQYF. As DNA, the CDR3 is TGCGCCAGCAGCCCTGTTGGAGGTCAGGACACAGATACGCAGTATTTT.

In its sample, this clonotype was seen a few times. The chain has TRBV5-1 and TRBJ2-7, with 8 bases aligning to TRBD1. The V gene end was trimmed by 4 bases and the J gene end by 7 bases; junction bases not matched to a gene: 4. Germline CDR1 reads SGHRS; CDR2 reads YFSETQ. The CDR3 has 12 amino acids. DNA for the CDR3: TGCGCCAGCAGCGCCGGACAGGGAGAGCAGTACTTC. Translated, it gives CASSAGQGEQYF.

This clonotype was detected only a few times. The chain links TRBV12-3 or TRBV12-4 to TRBJ2-1; 10 bases line up with TRBD2. CDR3 length: 14 amino acids. With V trimmed by 6 bases and J by 7 bases, 6 bases remained unmatched. The CDR3 here is CASSPGLAKNEQFF. The CDR3 nucleotides read TGTGCCAGCAGCCCGGGACTAGCGAAGAATGAGCAGTTCTTC.

CDR3 in DNA: TGTGCCAGCAGCTCGGGCGGACAGGGTACATTCTACGAGCAGTACTTC. This translates into CASSSGGQGTFYEQYF. V gene TRBV13 combines with J gene TRBJ2-7; 8 bases map to TRBD1. Germline CDR1 reads PRHDT; CDR2 reads FYEKMQ (reference sequence). Losses at the gene ends were 4 bases for V and 3 bases for J; bases not matched to a gene: 11. This CDR3 contains 16 residues. Supplemented by reference TRBV13 and TRBJ2-7, the full variable domain reads AAGVIQSPRHLIKEKRETATLKCYPIPRHDTVYWYQQGPGQDPQFLISFYEKMQSDKGSIPDRFSAQQFSDYHSELNMSSLELGDSALYFCASSSGGQGTFYEQYFGPGTRLTVT.

V and J are TRBV4-3 and TRBJ1-6; D unclear. The CDR3 sequence is 15 residues long. V gave up 0 bases and J gave up 9 bases, with 12 bases separating them. Germline V gene lookup returns CDR1 LGHNA and CDR2 YSLEER. The CDR3 loop reads CASSQDDWDRSPLHF. CDR3 bases: TGCGCCAGCAGCCAAGATGACTGGGATCGTTCACCCCTCCACTTT.

This chain connects TRBV12-3 or TRBV12-4 to TRBJ1-5; D is unresolved. The CDR3 has 13 amino acids. V lost 4 bases and J lost 6, with 10 bases in between. DNA for the CDR3: TGTGCCAGCAGTTGGGAAGCGGGTCAGCCCCAGCATTTT. The encoded protein is CASSWEAGQPQHF.

The gene calls are TRBV27 and TRBJ1-1, with 7 positions matching TRBD1. Germline-derived CDR1 and CDR2 are MNHEY and SMNVEV (reference sequence). This CDR3 contains 16 residues. Trimming cost V 6 bases and J 1 base; bases outside gene matches: 11. CDR3 sequence reads: CASSPDRERGNTEAFF. CDR3 DNA: TGTGCCAGCAGCCCAGACAGGGAGCGGGGGAACACTGAAGCTTTCTTT.

J is TRBJ1-2 and V is TRBV28, with TRBD1 identical over 7 bases. There are 15 residues in the CDR3. Germline V gene lookup returns CDR1 MDHEN and CDR2 SYDVKM. The trim removed 10 bases at V and 0 bases at J, leaving 11 bases unmatched. The CDR3 region has the DNA TGTGCCATACAGGGGCTTTTCCTAGCTAACTATGGCTACACCTTC. It encodes CAIQGLFLANYGYTF.

This chain links TRBV7-2 with TRBJ2-2; D possibly uses TRBD1 or TRBD2 (5 bases each). Trimming took 5 bases from V and 7 from J, leaving 8 bases between them. This CDR3 spans 12 amino acids. The germline V gene has CDR1 SGHTA and CDR2 FQGNSA. The CDR3 reads CASSRDLGELFF. DNA of the CDR3: TGTGCCAGCAGCCGGGACCTCGGGGAGCTGTTTTTT.

The CDR3 DNA reads as TGCAGCGTTGGGTCCCCACAGGGGGTCTCCTACGAGCAGTACTTC. Its protein is CSVGSPQGVSYEQYF. The gene calls are TRBV29-1 and TRBJ2-7; 8 bases match TRBD1. Looked up from germline, CDR1 is SQVTM and CDR2 is ANQGSEA. After removal of 4 bases from V and 0 bases from J, the junction contained 8 bases not matched to a gene. The CDR3 contains 15 residues.

The V gene is TRBV5-1, the J gene TRBJ2-3; D not certain. The CDR3 totals 16 residues. Trimming removed 0 bases from V and 2 bases from J, with 13 bases in between. Germline V gives CDR1 SGHRS, CDR2 YFSETQ. The CDR3 loop is CASSLAVVPFTDTQYF. The DNA for the CDR3 is TGCGCCAGCAGCTTGGCGGTAGTCCCTTTCACAGATACGCAGTATTTT.

The chain employs TRBV29-1 and TRBJ2-1; D gene unclear. Germline V gene sequence: CDR1 SQVTM, CDR2 ANQGSEA. Trimming removed 0 bases at V and 4 bases at J, with 10 bases between. CDR3 size: 14 residues. CDR3 in DNA: TGCAGCGTTGAAGAAAGCCCACGGTACAATGAGCAGTTCTTC. This codes for CSVEESPRYNEQFF.

This clonotype was counted between two and nine times. This sequence joins TRBV10-3 and TRBJ1-1; possible D gene TRBD1, 5 bases. Looked up from germline, CDR1 is ENHRY and CDR2 is SYGVKD. The CDR3 contains 14 residues. V shed 4 bases and J shed 0 bases, with 9 bases lying between them. The CDR3 DNA reads TGTGCCATCAGTGGAAGACAGTTGAACACTGAAGCTTTCTTT. The encoded protein is CAISGRQLNTEAFF.